Shown below are 29 T cell receptor beta chains from a single sample sequenced in a study of T cell repertoires in cytomegalovirus infection. TCRdb re-called the reads with MiXCR, one entry per CDR3 protein. The sample carries a few hundred thousand distinct CDR3 sequences, approximately 15% recorded once. The sample consisted of PBMCs. Receptor source: a human donor in good health (CMV status not recorded). Some clones in this sample may be carry-over from other donors' samples.

This clonotype was picked up many times. The chain employs TRBV11-3 and TRBJ2-1; 10 nucleotides line up with TRBD2. Trimming at V came to 5 bases and at J to 5 bases, leaving 9 bases not matched to a gene. Germline loops: CDR1 SGHNT, CDR2 YENEEA. CDR3 length equals 16 residues. CDR3 amino acids: CASSQSSGGGDNEQFF. The CDR3 coding sequence is TGTGCCAGCAGCCAATCTAGCGGGGGAGGAGACAATGAGCAGTTCTTC.

This clonotype was observed many times. The CDR3 nucleotides are TGTGCCAGCAGCTTAGATCGGGGCGGGGGGTATTACAATGAGCAGTTCTTC. Amino acids: CASSLDRGGGYYNEQFF. The V gene is TRBV11-2, the J gene TRBJ2-1; 8 bases fit TRBD2. CDR1 and CDR2 from the germline V gene are SGHAT and FQNNGV. The length of the CDR3 is 17 residues. The V segment lost 0 bases and the J segment 4 bases; nucleotides outside the gene matches: 8. Drawing the rest from reference TRBV11-2 and TRBJ2-1, the complete variable domain is EAGVAQSPRYKIIEKRQSVAFWCNPISGHATLYWYQQILGQGPKLLIQFQNNGVVDDSQLPKDRFSAERLKGVDSTLKIQPAKLEDSAVYLCASSLDRGGGYYNEQFFGPGTRLTVL.

The chain uses TRBV2 and TRBJ2-1; TRBD1 agrees at 7 bases. V shed 6 bases and J 15 bases; nucleotides not matched to a gene: 17. The CDR3 has 14 residues. Germline V gene data show CDR1 as SNHLY and CDR2 as FYNNEI. The CDR3 sequence: CASRLGTVNSYWFF. CDR3 coding DNA: TGTGCCAGCAGGCTGGGGACAGTGAACTCTTATTGGTTCTTC.

Many counts were recorded for this clonotype. The chain has TRBV6-1 and TRBJ1-4, with a tentative D call TRBD1 (6 bases). CDR3 length: 13 residues. From germline, CDR1 is MNHNS and CDR2 SASEGT. V was trimmed by 4 bases and J by 8 bases, leaving 11 bases between them. As DNA, the CDR3 is TGTGCCAGCAGTGGAGGGGGTAGGGAAAAACTGTTTTTT. Translating it yields CASSGGGREKLFF.

The rearrangement uses TRBV28 and TRBJ2-6; 8 bases fit TRBD1. With V trimmed by 5 bases and J by 1 base, 10 bases remained unmatched. The CDR3 spans 18 residues. Germline V gene lookup returns CDR1 MDHEN and CDR2 SYDVKM. DNA for the CDR3: TGTGCCAGCAGTGGTCTCGCAGGGGGCTTATCTGGGGCCAACGTCCTGACTTTC. It translates to CASSGLAGGLSGANVLTF.

The gene calls are TRBV2 and TRBJ2-2, with TRBD1 identical over 10 bases. V gave up 6 bases and J gave up 7 bases; unmatched junction bases: 5. Germline CDR1 and CDR2: SNHLY and FYNNEI. The CDR3 runs 14 residues. CDR3 nucleotides: TGTGCCAGCAGAACCGGGACAGGGGACGGGGAGCTGTTTTTT. Protein sequence: CASRTGTGDGELFF.

This clonotype was observed many times. V gene TRBV28 combines with J gene TRBJ1-5; D gene ambiguous. Between the trimmed V and J ends, which lost 3 bases and 1 base, there was a span of 13 bases. The V gene's germline CDR1 is MDHEN and CDR2 SYDVKM. This CDR3 spans 16 amino acids. The CDR3 DNA follows: TGTGCCAGCAGTTTGCGCTCCCCGTTAAGCAATCAGCCCCAGCATTTT. Translation gives CASSLRSPLSNQPQHF.

Regarding this clonotype: One end of the junction fails to match germline, which may point to a read error. The gene calls are TRBV6-1 and TRBJ2-3; tentative D call: TRBD2 (7 bases). This CDR3 comprises 15 residues. Germline lookup yields CDR1 MNHNS and CDR2 SASEGT. The CDR3 DNA is TGTGCCAGCAGTTCGCTCGGGGGGCCGGCAGATGCGCAGTATTTT. Translated: CASSSLGGPADAQYF.

This clonotype was recorded at least ten times. This chain links TRBV7-2 with TRBJ1-1, with TRBD1 matching over 9 bases. This CDR3 has 14 residues. From germline, CDR1 is SGHTA and CDR2 FQGNSA. Losses at the gene ends were 5 bases for V and 4 bases for J; bases not matched to a gene: 5. Here the CDR3 reads CASSATGGGTEAFF. DNA of the CDR3: TGTGCCAGCAGCGCGACAGGGGGAGGCACTGAAGCTTTCTTT.

This clonotype has a handful of counts. The chain has TRBV20-1 and TRBJ2-7; 11 bases are a match to TRBD2. V lost 5 bases and J lost 2; bases outside the gene matches: 8. The germline V gene encodes CDR1 DFQATT and CDR2 SNEGSKA (reference sequence). The CDR3 is 15 residues long. CDR3 loop: CSAHGTSGTPYEQYF. The CDR3 DNA follows: TGCAGTGCTCACGGGACTAGCGGAACCCCCTACGAGCAGTACTTC.

The J gene is TRBJ2-1, the V gene TRBV19; tentatively, D is TRBD1 (5 bases). The CDR3 has 16 residues. The V and J ends lost 3 bases and 4 bases respectively, with 16 bases between them. Germline V gives CDR1 LNHDA, CDR2 SQIVND (reference sequence). The chain's CDR3 is CASSMKWGGGYNEQFF. For the CDR3, the DNA is TGTGCCAGTAGTATGAAGTGGGGCGGCGGATACAATGAGCAGTTCTTC.

The count of this clonotype is one. The chain joins TRBV7-4 to TRBJ1-2; 9 nucleotides agree with TRBD1. Germline V CDR1 and CDR2: SGHVT, SQSDAQ. The length of the CDR3 is 15 residues. With 5 bases clipped from V and 7 bases from J, the junction kept 11 bases outside the gene matches. The CDR3 spells CASSLAGTGLSGYTF. Here the CDR3 DNA reads TGTGCCAGCAGCCTCGCCGGGACAGGGCTCTCTGGCTACACCTTC.

This clonotype was recorded at least ten times. The CDR3 DNA follows: TGTGCCAGCAGTTACTCTTCGGGACAGGGCATTTACGAGCAGTACTTC. Translating gives CASSYSSGQGIYEQYF. The chain is built from TRBV6-5 and TRBJ2-7; 9 bases are shared with TRBD1. With 0 bases clipped from V and 4 bases from J, the junction kept 7 bases outside the gene matches. Germline V CDR1 and CDR2: MNHEY, SVGAGI. The CDR3 spans 16 residues.

The gene calls are TRBV29-1 and TRBJ1-5; TRBD1 is a possible D gene (6 bases). The germline V gene has CDR1 SQVTM and CDR2 ANQGSEA. This CDR3 is built from 13 residues. Deletions cut 6 bases from V and 7 bases from J, with 16 bases between. CDR3 protein: CSVSLGGLQPQHF. The CDR3 coding sequence is TGCAGCGTCTCCCTGGGGGGCCTGCAGCCCCAGCATTTT.

About this clonotype itself: Because the CDR3's place on the DNA is in doubt, the DNA is left out and the CDR3 is given as listed by TCRdb. This chain connects TRBV28 to TRBJ1-5; the tabulated D call, TRBD1, remains unverified against the DNA. CDR1 is MDHEN and CDR2 is SYDVKM in the germline V gene. The CDR3 totals 15 residues, both ends included. The CDR3 sequence: CASSSSGRSNQPQHF.

This clonotype was detected ten times or more. The rearrangement links TRBV2 to TRBJ2-5, with TRBD1 as a possible D gene (6 bases). V lost 11 bases, J lost 1 base, and 14 bases lay in between. In germline, CDR1 is SNHLY, CDR2 FYNNEI. The CDR3 totals 13 residues. The CDR3 region is CAVPGHLQETQYF. CDR3 coding DNA: TGTGCCGTGCCGGGACACCTCCAAGAGACCCAGTACTTC.

The chain links TRBV20-1 to TRBJ2-7; a weak D match, TRBD1 (6 bases). Germline loops: CDR1 DFQATT, CDR2 SNEGSKA (reference sequence). V lost 0 bases and J 0 bases, leaving 12 bases between the germline ends. The CDR3 length is 15 residues. CDR3 residues: CSARERVTGSYEQYF. The CDR3 nucleotides are TGCAGTGCTAGAGAGAGGGTGACAGGCTCCTACGAGCAGTACTTC.

At least ten counts were recorded for this clonotype. This chain links TRBV6-2 or TRBV6-3 with TRBJ2-1, with 9 bases identical to TRBD1. V dropped 6 bases and J dropped 4; count of bases not matched to a gene: 10. The CDR3 sequence is 16 residues long. The germline CDR1 and CDR2 sequences are MNHEY and SVGEGT. The CDR3 protein is CASRSGTGRSYNEQFF. The DNA for the CDR3 is TGTGCCAGCAGATCCGGGACAGGGAGGTCTTACAATGAGCAGTTCTTC.

This clonotype was detected many times. The chain has TRBV19 and TRBJ1-5; D is unresolved. The CDR3 covers 13 residues. The germline V gene encodes CDR1 LNHDA and CDR2 SQIVND (reference sequence). V lost 6 bases to trimming and J lost 7 bases, with 13 bases between them. CDR3 protein: CASRNQAGQPQHF. CDR3 DNA sequence: TGTGCCAGTAGGAATCAGGCGGGGCAGCCCCAGCATTTT.

This clonotype was seen at least ten times. The genes are TRBV28 and TRBJ2-1; D call uncertain. CDR3 length: 15 amino acids. Germline CDR1 and CDR2: MDHEN and SYDVKM. The V end lost 8 bases, the J end lost 4 bases, and 18 bases lay between the germline ends. The CDR3 loop reads CASFGPVPLYNEQFF. CDR3 bases: TGTGCCAGCTTCGGACCCGTCCCCCTATACAATGAGCAGTTCTTC.

CDR3 sequence reads: CASSSGVRVVGYTF. CDR3 in DNA: TGTGCCAGCAGCTCCGGGGTTAGGGTTGTAGGCTACACCTTC. This rearrangement joins TRBV5-5 to TRBJ1-2; D not resolved. CDR1 and CDR2 from the germline V gene are SGHKS and YYEKEE (reference sequence). Trimming pared 3 bases from V and 8 bases from J, leaving 17 bases between. The CDR3 consists of 14 residues.

The V call is TRBV6-1, the J call TRBJ2-5; TRBD2 matches at 13 bases. Trimming removed 7 bases from V and 5 bases from J; junction bases left unmatched: 4. The CDR3 has 14 residues. Germline CDR1 and CDR2: MNHNS and SASEGT. This CDR3 reads CASMTSGRLETQYF. The DNA for the CDR3 is TGTGCCAGCATGACTAGCGGGAGGCTCGAGACCCAGTACTTC.

The sample holds many counts of this clonotype. The genes are TRBV6-5 and TRBJ2-7; 9 nucleotides align to TRBD1. The CDR3 runs to 13 residues. With 5 bases clipped from V and 3 bases from J, the junction kept 2 bases outside the gene matches. Germline V gene lookup returns CDR1 MNHEY and CDR2 SVGAGI. The CDR3 is CASSRTGDYEQYF. In DNA, the CDR3 is TGTGCCAGCAGTCGGACAGGGGACTACGAGCAGTACTTC.

The chain has TRBV2 and TRBJ2-7; D may match TRBD1 or TRBD2 (5 bases each). This CDR3 region has 15 residues. Per germline, CDR1 SNHLY and CDR2 FYNNEI. V gave up 0 bases and J gave up 4 bases, with 13 bases separating them. The CDR3 loop reads CASSEARGVPYEQYF. CDR3 DNA sequence: TGTGCCAGCAGTGAAGCGCGAGGGGTCCCTTACGAGCAGTACTTC.

This clonotype has only a few counts. V and J are TRBV29-1 and TRBJ1-1, with D possibly TRBD1 on 5 matching bases. This CDR3 is 13 amino acids long. V was cut by 4 bases and J by 1 base, with 10 bases left in between. CDR1 is SQVTM and CDR2 is ANQGSEA in the germline V gene. The DNA for the CDR3 is TGCAGCGTTGGGGGACCCGGGAACACTGAAGCTTTCTTT. Protein: CSVGGPGNTEAFF.

This clonotype was counted between two and nine times. The V gene is TRBV6-6, the J gene TRBJ2-5; weak D call: TRBD2 (5 bases). Germline CDR1 is MNHNY and CDR2 is SVGAGI (reference sequence). Trimming left V 5 bases short and J 4 bases short, with 14 bases between. This CDR3 has 14 residues. CDR3: CASSQSLGGETQYF. Here the CDR3 DNA reads TGTGCCAGCAGTCAATCCCTAGGAGGAGAGACCCAGTACTTC.

This clonotype was detected a few times. The chain joins TRBV20-1 to TRBJ1-2, with D perhaps TRBD1 (6 bases). CDR1 and CDR2 from the germline V gene are DFQATT and SNEGSKA (reference sequence). Trimming cost V 5 bases and J 8 bases, with 24 bases left between them. The CDR3 loop spans 15 amino acids. The DNA of the CDR3 is TGCAGTGCTCGGGGGGCCGGGGGCTTATCCTTCGGCTACACCTTC. It specifies CSARGAGGLSFGYTF.

This clonotype was counted ten times or more. The chain recombines TRBV7-2 with TRBJ2-7, with no clear D. The V end was cut by 1 base, the J end by 6 bases, with 13 bases between. Per germline, CDR1 SGHTA and CDR2 FQGNSA. The CDR3 length is 14 residues. This CDR3 is CASSLEKKRSEQYF. The CDR3 DNA sequence: TGTGCCAGCAGCTTAGAGAAAAAGAGGAGCGAGCAGTACTTC.

This clonotype was recorded many times. The rearrangement links TRBV2 to TRBJ1-4, with D hard to call. Germline values: CDR1 SNHLY, CDR2 FYNNEI. Trimming shortened V by 7 bases and J by 2 bases, and 14 bases separated the two germline ends. This CDR3 is built from 15 residues. The CDR3 loop is CASMTGKRTNEKLFF. The CDR3 DNA follows: TGTGCCAGCATGACCGGAAAGAGGACTAATGAAAAACTGTTTTTT.